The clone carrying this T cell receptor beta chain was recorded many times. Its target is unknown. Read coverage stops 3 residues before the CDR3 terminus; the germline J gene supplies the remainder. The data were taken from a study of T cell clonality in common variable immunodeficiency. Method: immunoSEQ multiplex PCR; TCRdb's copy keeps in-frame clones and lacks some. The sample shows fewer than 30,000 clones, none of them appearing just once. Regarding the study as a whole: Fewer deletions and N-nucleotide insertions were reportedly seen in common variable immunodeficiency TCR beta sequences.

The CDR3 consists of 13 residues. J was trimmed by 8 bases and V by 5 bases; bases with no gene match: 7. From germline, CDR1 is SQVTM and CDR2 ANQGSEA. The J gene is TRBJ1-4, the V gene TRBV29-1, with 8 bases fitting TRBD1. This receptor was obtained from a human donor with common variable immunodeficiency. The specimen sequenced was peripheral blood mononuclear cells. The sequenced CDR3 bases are TGCAGCGTTAGACAGGGGCGAGGAGAAAAA. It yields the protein CSVRQGRGEK. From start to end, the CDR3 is CSVRQGRGEKLFF.